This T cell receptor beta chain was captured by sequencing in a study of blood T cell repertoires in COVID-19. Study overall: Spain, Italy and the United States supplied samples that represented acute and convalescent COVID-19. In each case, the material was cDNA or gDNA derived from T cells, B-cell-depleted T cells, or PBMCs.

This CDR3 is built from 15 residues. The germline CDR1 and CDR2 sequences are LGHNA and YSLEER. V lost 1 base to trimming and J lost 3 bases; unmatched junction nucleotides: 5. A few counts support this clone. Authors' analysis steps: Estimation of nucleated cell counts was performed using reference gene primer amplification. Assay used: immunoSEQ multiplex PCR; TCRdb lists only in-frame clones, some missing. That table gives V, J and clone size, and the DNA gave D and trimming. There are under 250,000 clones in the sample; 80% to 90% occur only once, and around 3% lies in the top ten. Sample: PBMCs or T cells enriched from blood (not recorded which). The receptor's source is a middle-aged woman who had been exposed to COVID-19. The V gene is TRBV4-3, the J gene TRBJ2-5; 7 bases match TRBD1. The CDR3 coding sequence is TGCGCCAGCAGCCAAGTGCTTCAGGGGGAAGAGACCCAGTACTTC. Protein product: CASSQVLQGEETQYF.